This T cell receptor beta chain derives from a study of control samples from healthy donors and cancer patients. This CDR3 is 14 amino acids long. Germline V gene lookup returns CDR1 MDHEN and CDR2 SYDVKM. The V gene lost 5 bases and the J gene lost 8 bases, with 15 bases spanning the gap. Generated by immunoSEQ multiplex PCR, the TCRdb table keeps only in-frame clones and is missing some. Of some 130,000 clones listed, around 92% are singletons. The receptor was derived from a woman aged 50 to 60 in good health. The chain combines TRBV28 with TRBJ2-2; a weak D match, TRBD1 (5 bases). The material sequenced was blood. CDR3 in amino acids: CASSMTQGPGELFF. The DNA of the CDR3 is TGTGCCAGCAGTATGACTCAGGGTCCGGGGGAGCTGTTTTTT.